This section outlines one T cell receptor (beta chain) sequence together with its context. The antigen is unknown. This sample is drawn from a study of B cell selection in AIRE deficiency. Findings of the study overall: About 30.6% of healthy-shared Treg sequences were found among patient Tconv cells.

Germline V gene sequence: CDR1 MNHEY, CDR2 SVGAGI. V shed 8 bases, J shed 4 bases, and the junction held 8 bases outside the gene matches. The CDR3 runs 15 residues. Regulatory T cells were sorted as CD4+CD25hiCD127low/negative. Measured with immunoSEQ multiplex PCR; TCRdb has only the in-frame clones, and not every one. This sample has tens of thousands of clones; 85% to 95% occur once, and the top ten carry roughly 1.5%. Sequencing was carried out using CD4+CD25+ Tregs sorted from PBMCs. This chain joins TRBV6-5 and TRBJ1-6, with 7 positions matching TRBD1. This TCR derives from a human donor in good health. CDR3 coding DNA: TGTGCCAGCGGGGACAACAGGGGTTATAATTCACCCCTCCACTTT. Its translation: CASGDNRGYNSPLHF.